What follows are 12 T cell receptor beta chains derived from one specimen sequenced in a study of cytomegalovirus exposure and HLA in healthy donors. With 60 Vbeta and 13 Jbeta primers, the PCR was carried out. Clones were read by immunoSEQ multiplex PCR, and TCRdb kept only the in-frame ones, dropping some. The sample contains 110,000 to 150,000 clones, about four fifths of which appear only once. The specimen was PBMCs. The receptors were sampled from a man between 35 and 55 years old in good health and CMV-seronegative.

The chain is built from TRBV28 and TRBJ1-5; D remains ambiguous. CDR1 and CDR2 from the germline V gene are MDHEN and SYDVKM. Trimming stripped 4 bases from V and 3 bases from J, with 13 bases between. CDR3 size: 15 residues. The CDR3 region is CASSSPGSFNQPQHF. CDR3 sequence (DNA): TGTGCCAGCAGTTCCCCGGGAAGCTTCAATCAGCCCCAGCATTTT.

The J gene is TRBJ2-5, the V gene TRBV7-7; 7 bases align to TRBD1. Germline CDR1 SSHAT, CDR2 FNYEAQ (reference sequence). The CDR3 length is 15 residues. The J segment lost 5 bases and the V segment lost 1 base, leaving 7 bases of the junction unmatched. The CDR3 DNA follows: TGTGCCAGCAGCTTAGGACAGGGAAAGATGGAGACCCAGTACTTC. This codes for CASSLGQGKMETQYF.

V and J are TRBV18 and TRBJ1-5; 9 positions match TRBD1. Looked up from germline, CDR1 is KGHSH and CDR2 is LQKENI. The CDR3 extends over 16 amino acids. After removal of 0 bases from V and 0 bases from J, the junction contained 0 bases not matched to a gene. The CDR3 nucleotides are TGTGCCAGCTCACCACCGGGACAGGGTAGCAATCAGCCCCAGCATTTT. It yields the protein CASSPPGQGSNQPQHF.

V gene TRBV4-3 combines with J gene TRBJ1-2; no clear D gene. Trimming shortened V by 4 bases and J by 1 base, and 16 bases separated the two germline ends. Germline V gene lookup returns CDR1 LGHNA and CDR2 YSLEER. The CDR3 runs 16 residues. The CDR3 DNA is TGCGCCAGCAGCCTGGAGGCCCAGAACCGTAACTATGGCTACACCTTC. It is translated as CASSLEAQNRNYGYTF.

As for this clone: Different DNA sequences within this sample yield the same CDR3. This rearrangement joins TRBV5-1 to TRBJ1-6; possibly TRBD1 for D (6 bases). The CDR3 totals 15 residues. The ends were cut back, 5 bases at V and 5 bases at J, with 14 bases in the middle. Germline assignment: CDR1 SGHRS and CDR2 YFSETQ. The CDR3: CASSTRDTNNSPLHF. The CDR3, as DNA: TGCGCCAGCAGTACCCGGGACACTAATAATTCACCCCTCCACTTT.

This clone was counted a single time. J is TRBJ1-2 and V is TRBV6-1; TRBD1 is a possible D gene (6 bases). This CDR3 region has 13 residues. The germline V gene has CDR1 MNHNS and CDR2 SASEGT. Between the trimmed V and J ends, which lost 6 bases and 8 bases, there was a span of 16 bases. CDR3 region: CASRSPRQEGYTF. The CDR3 DNA follows: TGTGCCAGCAGAAGCCCCCGACAGGAGGGCTACACCTTC.

The chain has TRBV4-3 and TRBJ1-2, with D unclear. The CDR3 has 16 amino acids. Per the germline V gene, CDR1 is LGHNA and CDR2 is YSLEER. Trimming removed 3 bases at V and 3 bases at J, with 17 bases between. Here the CDR3 reads CASSQERGRYHYGYTF. The CDR3 DNA reads as TGCGCCAGCAGCCAGGAGAGAGGAAGGTACCACTATGGCTACACCTTC.

This chain uses TRBV10-1 with TRBJ2-5, with 7 bases lining up with TRBD1. The germline V gene encodes CDR1 WNHNN and CDR2 SYGVQD (reference sequence). The CDR3 is 15 residues long. Trimming removed 2 bases from V and 2 bases from J; junction bases left unmatched: 5. The CDR3 here is CASSENRGQQETQYF. The CDR3 DNA follows: TGCGCCAGCAGTGAGAACAGGGGTCAGCAAGAGACCCAGTACTTC.

This clone showed up just a few times. V is TRBV6-6 and J is TRBJ1-2; 9 bases line up with TRBD1. The CDR3 runs 14 residues. V shed 4 bases and J 6 bases; nucleotides not matched to a gene: 6. CDR1 MNHNY and CDR2 SVGAGI come from the germline V gene (reference sequence). For the CDR3, the DNA is TGTGCCAGCAGTTTAACGGACAGGGGTAATGGCTACACCTTC. This codes for CASSLTDRGNGYTF.

The V and J genes are TRBV30 and TRBJ1-1; D remains unclear. The CDR3 sequence is 12 residues long. Germline CDR1 is GTSNPN and CDR2 is SVGIG (reference sequence). Trimming took off 0 bases at V and 4 bases at J, with 6 bases between the two ends. CDR3 loop: CAWSVTGTEAFF. The CDR3 nucleotides read TGTGCCTGGAGTGTGACGGGCACTGAAGCTTTCTTT.

The table lists this clone with a count of one. The V gene is TRBV10-2, the J gene TRBJ1-2; perhaps TRBD1 as D (6 bases). Per the germline V gene, CDR1 is WSHSY and CDR2 is SAAADI. This CDR3 spans 13 amino acids. V was shortened by 3 bases and J by 8 bases, with 13 bases between the two germline ends. CDR3 protein: CASSERGGAGYTF. DNA for the CDR3: TGCGCCAGCAGTGAACGAGGGGGTGCGGGCTACACCTTC.

J is TRBJ1-2 and V is TRBV6-4, with 7 positions matching TRBD1. V was clipped by 6 bases and J by 6 bases; unmatched bases: 7. This CDR3 contains 13 residues. The germline CDR1 and CDR2 sequences are MRHNA and SNTAGT. Written as DNA, the CDR3 is TGTGCCAGCAGCCCGGTCCAGGGGGATGGCTACACCTTC. Encoded protein: CASSPVQGDGYTF.